A single sample gave rise to the 16 T cell receptor beta chains below, sequenced in a study of glioma-infiltrating T cells. TCR alpha and beta CDR3 regions were amplified from RNA using iRepertoire nested multiplex PCR. MiXCR was run by TCRdb on the multiplex PCR reads, yielding one entry per CDR3 protein. The sample shows about 380,000 distinct CDR3 sequences, roughly two fifths of them seen only once. The sequencing input was glioma tissue, nonneoplastic brain tissue, or PBMCs (not recorded which). These receptor sequences come from a human donor with low-grade glioma or glioblastoma, undergoing nonglioma brain surgery, or in good health (not recorded which).

The gene calls are TRBV7-2 and TRBJ2-7; D gene uncertain. V dropped 3 bases and J dropped 6 bases, with 6 bases sitting between them. Germline lookup yields CDR1 SGHTA and CDR2 FQGNSA. The CDR3 sequence is 11 residues long. The CDR3 nucleotides read TGTGCCAGCAGCTTCCACGGCGAGCAGTACTTC. Amino acids: CASSFHGEQYF. Full variable domain (remainder filled in from reference TRBV7-2 and TRBJ2-7): GAGVSQSPSNKVTEKGKDVELRCDPISGHTALYWYRQSLGQGLEFLIYFQGNSAPDKSGLPSDRFSAERTGGSVSTLTIQRTQQEDSAVYLCASSFHGEQYFGPGTRLTVT.

This clonotype was recorded at least ten times. The J gene is TRBJ1-2, the V gene TRBV27; maybe TRBD1 (6 bases). The CDR3 covers 16 residues. Deletions cut 6 bases from V and 5 bases from J, with 22 bases between. Germline assignment: CDR1 MNHEY and CDR2 SMNVEV (reference sequence). The CDR3: CASRRWGGADTYGYTF. As DNA, the CDR3 is TGTGCCAGCAGGCGATGGGGGGGCGCAGACACTTATGGCTACACCTTC.

The chain uses TRBV30 and TRBJ2-3; no clear D gene. With 0 bases removed from V and 8 bases from J, the gap between germline ends came to 9 bases. CDR1 is GTSNPN, CDR2 SVGIG, per germline (reference sequence). This CDR3 is built from 12 residues. The chain's CDR3 is CAWSVPRGTQYF. In DNA, the CDR3 is TGTGCCTGGAGTGTACCACGAGGTACGCAGTATTTT.

There are a few counts of this clonotype. The rearrangement uses TRBV4-3 and TRBJ2-7; TRBD2 agrees at 14 bases. CDR1 and CDR2 from the germline V gene are LGHNA and YSLEER. CDR3 size: 15 residues. V lost 3 bases and J lost 4; bases outside the gene matches: 2. CDR3 in amino acids: CASSHGLAGGYEQYF. The CDR3 region has the DNA TGCGCCAGCAGCCACGGACTAGCGGGGGGTTACGAGCAGTACTTC.

This clonotype was recorded a few times. This chain connects TRBV6-6 to TRBJ1-4; D uncertain. With 6 bases removed from V and 3 bases from J, the gap between germline ends came to 17 bases. The CDR3 covers 16 residues. The germline gives CDR1 MNHNY, CDR2 SVGAGI (reference sequence). In nucleotides, the CDR3 is TGTGCCAGCAGCCGAAACCTGGAAGTGTCTAATGAAAAACTGTTTTTT. This sequence encodes CASSRNLEVSNEKLFF.

With regard to this clonotype: Its ends do not fully match the called genes, so a read error is possible. This rearrangement joins TRBV28 to TRBJ2-1, with 9 bases identical to TRBD1. Per the germline V gene, CDR1 is MDHEN and CDR2 is SYDVKM. The CDR3 spans 18 residues. In nucleotides, the CDR3 is TGTGCCAGCAGGTCCGGGACAGGGCACCTTGTCCCCAACAATGAGCATTTCTTC. Protein sequence: CASRSGTGHLVPNNEHFF.

The rearrangement links TRBV27 to TRBJ2-7; 7 bases map to TRBD1. CDR3 length equals 15 residues. V trimming: 6 bases; J trimming: 4 bases; junction bases outside the gene matches: 12. Germline CDR1 MNHEY, CDR2 SMNVEV (reference sequence). CDR3 DNA: TGTGCCAGCAGCCCCCAGACAGGGCATCGTTACGAGCAGTACTTC. It codes for CASSPQTGHRYEQYF.

Turning to this clonotype: This may come from a read error, since a much larger clone is one base off. The V call is TRBV28, the J call TRBJ1-1; tentative D call: TRBD1 (5 bases). The CDR3 covers 11 residues. Germline V gene sequence: CDR1 MDHEN, CDR2 SYDVKM. Trimming took off 5 bases at V and 12 bases at J, with 13 bases between the two ends. The CDR3 bases are TGTGCCAGCAGTGGAGGGGTTGGATCTTTCTTT. It is translated as CASSGGVGSFF.

This clonotype was picked up one time. This likely comes from a read error, as the CDR3 has no conserved phenylalanine or tryptophan at its end. V and J are TRBV20-1 and TRBJ2-7; D gene uncertain. The CDR3 totals 14 residues. Deletions cut 6 bases from V and 0 bases from J, with 15 bases between. Germline V gene data show CDR1 as DFQATT and CDR2 as SNEGSKA (reference sequence). The CDR3 here is CSAELGQASYEQYS. CDR3 DNA sequence: TGCAGTGCGGAGCTGGGCCAGGCCTCCTACGAGCAGTACTCC.

This clonotype occurred many times. This chain uses TRBV6-1 with TRBJ1-5; D gene unclear. This CDR3 contains 14 residues. Trimming left V 7 bases short and J 3 bases short, with 13 bases between. Germline V gene data show CDR1 as MNHNS and CDR2 as SASEGT. CDR3 sequence reads: CASMNRQNNQPQHF. The CDR3 bases are TGTGCCAGCATGAACAGACAAAACAATCAGCCCCAGCATTTT.

A remark on this clonotype: A much larger clone differs by one base, so this may be a read error. The chain couples TRBV4-1 to TRBJ1-1; D remains unclear. The CDR3 has 16 residues. Germline V CDR1 and CDR2: MGHRA, YSYEKL. The CDR3: CARSPSDLILNTEAFF. In DNA form, the CDR3 reads TGCGCCAGGAGCCCGAGCGACCTAATTCTGAACACTGAAGCTTTCTTT.

A remark on this clonotype: A junction end diverges from the germline sequence, so it may reflect a read error. The chain combines TRBV6-1 with TRBJ2-7, with 9 positions matching TRBD2. The CDR3 is 15 residues long. Germline CDR1 is MNHNS and CDR2 is SASEGT. CDR3: CARSEGLAGISEQYF. The DNA of the CDR3 is TGTGCCAGGAGTGAAGGGCTAGCGGGAATATCAGAGCAGTACTTC.

On this clonotype: A read error may be the cause here, since a much bigger clone is one base away. The chain has TRBV27 and TRBJ2-1; D ambiguous. This CDR3 spans 13 amino acids. Germline loops: CDR1 MNHEY, CDR2 SMNVEV (reference sequence). V dropped 6 bases and J dropped 10 bases, with 16 bases sitting between them. DNA of the CDR3: TGTGCCAGCAGCCACCCGGAGCTACACGAGCAGTTCTTC. Its translation is CASSHPELHEQFF.

This clonotype was picked up a small number of times. The chain has TRBV7-8 and TRBJ2-7; 8 bases match TRBD2. V was pared by 6 bases and J by 3 bases, with 7 bases of the junction left unmatched. The germline CDR1 and CDR2 sequences are SGHVS and FQNEAQ. The CDR3 runs to 14 residues. CDR3 sequence: CASRQGTSVYEQYF. The CDR3 nucleotides read TGTGCCAGCAGACAAGGGACTAGTGTCTACGAGCAGTACTTC.

As regards this clonotype: The junction shows a germline mismatch at one end, possibly a read error. The chain has TRBV4-1 and TRBJ1-2, with D perhaps TRBD1 (5 bases). Germline V gene data show CDR1 as MGHRA and CDR2 as YSYEKL. This CDR3 has 13 amino acids. The CDR3 DNA follows: TGCGCCAGCAGCGTTGACAGTAACTATGGCTACAACTTC. This gives the protein CASSVDSNYGYNF.

This clonotype was seen at least ten times. The genes are TRBV28 and TRBJ2-3; D gene unclear. The germline gives CDR1 MDHEN, CDR2 SYDVKM. Trimming pared 7 bases from V and 2 bases from J, leaving 13 bases between. The CDR3 sequence is 14 residues long. The CDR3 region has the DNA TGTGCCAGCACAAAGGGATTTTCCACAGATACGCAGTATTTT. Encoded protein: CASTKGFSTDTQYF.